This T cell receptor (beta chain) was sequenced for a study of response to subunit inactivated influenza vaccine. Study results and caveats: The authors suggested that few new T cells are recruited per seasonal influenza vaccination.

The germline CDR1 and CDR2 sequences are DFQATT and SNEGSKA (reference sequence). The CDR3 runs to 15 residues. The trim removed 6 bases at V and 3 bases at J, leaving 9 bases unmatched. Using its own MiXCR run on the RT-PCR reads, TCRdb lists one record per CDR3 protein. The table lists some 300,000 distinct CDR3 sequences, approximately 20% of them singletons. This clonotype was seen only a few times. Its antigen remains unknown. This sequence joins TRBV20-1 and TRBJ2-1; 9 nucleotides match TRBD1. This clonotype was sampled from a man between 50 and 75 years old who received an inactivated influenza vaccine. The starting material was PBMCs from blood, obtained less than 22 months after vaccination. The CDR3 region is CSAPAGTGNYNEQFF. The CDR3 nucleotides read TGCAGTGCCCCCGCCGGGACAGGGAACTACAATGAGCAGTTCTTC.